These T cell receptor beta chains were read from a single sample in a study of regulatory T cells in long-lasting Graves disease. TCRdb reprocessed the multiplex PCR reads with MiXCR, giving one entry per CDR3 protein. The table records 500,000 or so distinct CDR3 sequences, around 15% of them present only once. Separately, the same data were catalogued under a study of T cells in Graves' hyperthyroidism and ophthalmopathy.

Source: peripheral blood mononuclear cells (PBMCs), taken at new diagnosis, from a patient treated with antithyroid drugs. Receptors were obtained from a man aged 35 to 55 with Graves disease. CDR3s include the opening cysteine and the closing phenylalanine or tryptophan. A D gene is named only where the DNA matches it firmly. A clone size is listed for some rows: how often the clone was seen (once, few, many), or a class if it is expanded.

j_call: TRBJ2-1; d_call: TRBD2; v_call: TRBV4-1; clone_size: .; cdr3_aa: CASSQTSGGPYNEQFF; cdr3_nt: TGCGCCAGCAGCCAAACTAGCGGGGGACCCTACAATGAGCAGTTCTTC
j_call: TRBJ2-7; d_call: .; v_call: TRBV5-1; clone_size: many; cdr3_aa: CASTADSYEQYF; cdr3_nt: TGCGCCAGCACTGCAGACAGTTACGAGCAGTACTTC
j_call: TRBJ2-4; d_call: .; v_call: TRBV3-1; clone_size: .; cdr3_aa: CASSQEPGGIQYF; cdr3_nt: TGTGCCAGCAGCCAAGAACCCGGGGGCATTCAGTACTTC
j_call: TRBJ2-3; d_call: .; v_call: TRBV5-1; clone_size: many; cdr3_aa: CASSLQGPSDTQYF; cdr3_nt: TGCGCCAGCAGCTTGCAGGGTCCTTCAGATACGCAGTATTTT
j_call: TRBJ2-2; d_call: .; v_call: TRBV7-2; clone_size: few; cdr3_aa: CASSLWATNTGELFF; cdr3_nt: TGTGCCAGCAGCTTATGGGCTACAAACACCGGGGAGCTGTTTTTT
j_call: TRBJ2-3; d_call: TRBD2; v_call: TRBV27; clone_size: .; cdr3_aa: CASSSPAGASTDTQYF; cdr3_nt: TGTGCCAGCAGTTCCCCAGCGGGAGCCAGCACAGATACGCAGTATTTT
j_call: TRBJ1-2; d_call: .; v_call: TRBV29-1; clone_size: .; cdr3_aa: CSVEDRYGYTF; cdr3_nt: TGCAGCGTCGAGGACAGATATGGCTACACCTTC
j_call: TRBJ1-4; d_call: .; v_call: TRBV5-1; clone_size: few; cdr3_aa: CASPLSDRSVEKLFF; cdr3_nt: TGCGCCAGCCCCCTATCCGACAGGTCTGTGGAAAAACTGTTTTTT
j_call: TRBJ2-5; d_call: TRBD2; v_call: TRBV11-2; clone_size: .; cdr3_aa: CASTTAGGETQYF; cdr3_nt: TGTGCCAGCACTACAGCGGGAGGAGAGACCCAGTACTTC
j_call: TRBJ1-2; d_call: .; v_call: TRBV9; clone_size: many; cdr3_aa: CASSVGKDHYTF; cdr3_nt: TGTGCCAGCAGCGTAGGAAAGGATCACTACACCTTC
j_call: TRBJ2-2; d_call: TRBD1; v_call: TRBV5-4; clone_size: few; cdr3_aa: CASSWTGGADTGELFF; cdr3_nt: TGTGCCAGCAGCTGGACAGGGGGCGCGGACACCGGGGAGCTGTTTTTT
j_call: TRBJ2-7; d_call: .; v_call: TRBV19; clone_size: .; cdr3_aa: CASSTLRRGRDYEQYF; cdr3_nt: TGTGCCAGTAGTACCCTCCGACGGGGGCGAGACTACGAGCAGTACTTC
j_call: TRBJ1-3; d_call: TRBD1; v_call: TRBV29-1; clone_size: many; cdr3_aa: CSVEGTGAGNTIYF; cdr3_nt: TGCAGCGTTGAAGGGACAGGGGCTGGAAACACCATATATTTT
j_call: TRBJ2-1; d_call: TRBD1; v_call: TRBV11-3; clone_size: many; cdr3_aa: CASSTRTGGVWNEQFF; cdr3_nt: TGTGCCAGCAGCACCCGGACAGGGGGCGTATGGAATGAGCAGTTCTTC